The sequence of this T cell receptor (beta chain) was determined in a study of regulatory T cells in long-lasting Graves disease. Sample time point: newly diagnosed GD, antithyroid drugs for less than 3 months. RNA isolated from PBMCs was used to make the TCR library. At least ten counts were recorded for this clonotype. Arm-PCR of CDR3 regions with iRepertoire HTBI primers generated TCR beta libraries. TCRdb passed the multiplex PCR reads through MiXCR, listing each CDR3 protein once. This table holds a few hundred thousand distinct CDR3 sequences, about 17% found once. This same sample was also taken into another study, of T cells in Graves' hyperthyroidism and ophthalmopathy. From that study: First-round RT-PCR targeting the TCR CDR3 was performed with the HTBI primer set.

The sequence was collected from a woman aged 18-29 years with Graves disease. The material sequenced was peripheral blood mononuclear cells (PBMCs), taken at new diagnosis, from a patient treated with antithyroid drugs.

The CDR3 region has the DNA TGCAGTGCTAGAGGGAGCGGACAGGGGGCCTACGAGCAGTACTTC. Protein product: CSARGSGQGAYEQYF. J is TRBJ2-7 and V is TRBV20-1; 10 nucleotides match TRBD1. Unmatched junction bases numbered 5, after V lost 1 base and J lost 2 bases. Looked up from germline, CDR1 is DFQATT and CDR2 is SNEGSKA (reference sequence). This CDR3 has 15 amino acids.